This entry features one T cell receptor (beta chain) sequence. No antigen is known for it. Per-nucleotide qualities are absent, and no much larger clonotype sits a single base away. The data stem from a study of cytomegalovirus exposure and HLA in healthy donors (dated by TCRdb to the late 2010s). Context from the whole study: An earlier analysis of several hundred of the donors reported 276 Gb of sequence data and 117 million unique TCR beta sequences obtained from about 170 million T cells. An early release covering around 630 HLA-typed donors comprised about 300 gigabases of sequencing data and roughly 86 million unique TCR sequences. Of the roughly 400 genotyped donors, more than 75% were placed in the genetic ancestry cluster associated with self-reported Caucasian donors. The aim of the study was to test whether cataloging public T cell receptors could identify signatures of past pathogen exposure. Using immunosequencing, the study profiled T cell repertoires from about 610 subjects and related those repertoires to cytomegalovirus serostatus. A separate validation cohort of over 95 different subjects was used in addition to the approximately 610-subject first cohort. High-throughput TCR immunosequencing, statistical association of individual TCRs with disease status, and machine learning were combined to predict cytomegalovirus infection status. A later analysis re-analyzed previously published TCR beta repertoires from hundreds of donors and added high-resolution HLA genotyping to study TCR occurrence patterns. In the later analysis, no new phenotypic data were used to find candidate immune exposures; instead, reliance was placed on TCR beta sequences and their occurrence across donors. In an earlier analysis of a few hundred of the donors, high-throughput TCR beta sequencing was used to judge whether each TCR beta V gene segment behaved as functional or pseudogenic. Donor age, sex, ethnicity and CMV serostatus were compiled alongside the repertoire data. In a later genetic analysis, genome-wide SNP genotypes for about 60% of the 666 donors were used, and that subset was treated as a discovery cohort. All discovery cohort repertoires had been generated using a single sequencing platform. Class I and class II HLA loci were covered by the typing at four-digit resolution. Typing coverage varied by locus: roughly 629-630 donors for A, B, C, DRB1 and DQB1; approximately 500 for DQA1; more than 600 for DPA1; roughly 470 for DPB1. About 5 DR-DQ haplotypes were handled as single units for association and clustering, since linkage in the cohort was strong. Among almost 400 genotyped donors of the cohort, an average of approximately 240,000 unique TCR beta nucleotide sequences were sequenced per donor, roughly a sixth of them non-productive. On the study overall, not on this receptor specifically: It was suggested by the authors that the approach could potentially be generalized to other disease states and immunological phenotypes. In this cohort, only TCR beta chains were sequenced, and detectable features were limited by the absence of alpha or paired-chain data. A later analysis found that HLA-associated TCR beta chains were more clonally expanded and had lower generation probabilities than equally common non-associated chains. According to a later analysis, most CMV-associated TCR beta chains appeared to be HLA-restricted, and the HLA associations seemed to be driven largely by CMV exposure. A further reported finding was that TCR beta sequences accurately predicted the HLA-A and HLA-B alleles for most subjects in the first cohort. In a later analysis, 16,951 TCR beta sequences were associated with specific HLA alleles at a false discovery rate of 0.05. Three of the identified cytomegalovirus-associated TCR beta chains were confirmed in vitro to be specific for cytomegalovirus antigens. The sequencing pipeline was judged likely to have produced a cluster of highly shared sequence variants as a technical artifact. In a later genetic analysis, a missense DCLRE1C variant was associated with V-gene and J-gene trimming of TCR beta chains, and the association was replicated in an independent cohort. The study gave a list of 150 to 200 TCR beta chains associated with cytomegalovirus. Presence/absence analyses assumed roughly uniform sequencing depth across donors, an assumption that may not hold. When HLA alleles, especially DR and DQ, strongly co-occurred, TCR associations were difficult to assign to individual alleles. In both the original and validation cohorts, the classifier was reported to diagnose cytomegalovirus status with high specificity and sensitivity. For the cohort, immune exposure information was limited to CMV serostatus. Broadly in line with IMGT annotations, most TCR beta V segments showed up in productive rearrangements about 87% or about 30% of the time in an earlier analysis of under 700 of the donors. Across donors, most TCR sequences were observed very rarely, whereas some public TCRs were present in many individuals. According to a later analysis, TCR association rates differed among HLA loci, with DRB1 alleles showing the most associated TCRs and HLA-C alleles showing the fewest. Correlated functional status among segregating V segments might be attributable to linkage disequilibrium, but an unknown experimental factor could not be ruled out. Compared with the roughly 700-donor mean, donors in an Asian-associated ancestry cluster had fewer N-insertions in productive TCRs, according to a later genetic analysis. A later analysis reported that several top co-occurrence clusters appeared linked to parvovirus B19, influenza, CMV and Epstein-Barr virus. Because counts were too low, around 17 rarely observed V segments, including chromosome 9 orphons, were left out of the earlier analysis of some 600 of the donors. HLA typing was unavailable for some donors at each locus, so association tests used only the typed subset.

The receptor library was made with the immunoSEQ multiplex PCR assay. A mixture of 60 forward primers for TCR Vbeta segments and 13 reverse primers for TCR Jbeta segments was used in the multiplex PCR. A multiplex PCR assay on genomic DNA amplified the CDR3 region of rearranged TCR beta genes. The amplified TCR beta libraries were sequenced on the Illumina HiSeq System as 87-base-pair reads. Per the original workflow: In a later analysis, tens of millions of unique TCR beta chains were counted across the approximately 640 repertoires, and roughly 11 million of these chains were shared by at least two donors. Raw reads were error-corrected and collapsed into unique sequences with a nearest-neighbor algorithm that merged closely related sequences to remove PCR and sequencing errors. Alignment of CDR3 sequences to IMGT reference sequences was used to assign V, D and J gene segments. For a sequence to be retained, at least a six-nucleotide match to both a V gene segment and a J gene segment was required. A rearrangement was called productive if the CDR3 had no stop codons and remained in frame with V and J, and every other rearrangement was called non-productive. Following IMGT convention, CDR3 was defined as the stretch from the second conserved V-encoded cysteine up to the conserved J-encoded phenylalanine. The earlier analysis of fewer than 700 of the donors excluded sequences that lacked an unambiguous match to a single V gene segment. An earlier analysis of almost 600 of the donors classified V segments as functional when productive rearrangements were above 56.7% and as segregating when the standard deviation between donors was above 5%. A statistical classification framework was developed to diagnose cytomegalovirus status using the catalog of TCR beta chain sequences. In a later analysis, TCR nucleotide sequences were compared against IMGT/GENE-DB human TR gene sequences so that V and J genes could be assigned. A later analysis assigned CDR3 sequences and most-parsimonious VDJ recombination scenarios with the TCRdist pipeline. In a later analysis, each TCR beta chain was defined by its CDR3 amino acid sequence together with its V-gene family, and reads lacking a unique V-gene family were excluded. A later analysis removed 592 highly shared, low-generation-probability nucleotide sequences to deal with suspected cross-contamination and a sequencing artifact. For each public chain, a later analysis derived a clonal expansion index from normalized ranks of inferred template counts within each repertoire. In a later analysis, generation probabilities were computed with a VDJ recombination model fitted to out-of-frame rearrangements, and the resulting probabilities were checked against IGoR. Hypergeometric tests were used in a later analysis to score TCR-TCR, TCR-HLA and TCR-CMV co-occurrence, with a repertoire-size bias correction applied to the TCR pairs. A later analysis estimated false discovery rates by permuting HLA or CMV assignments 20 times. In a later analysis, co-occurring TCRs were grouped using DBSCAN, and TCRdist sequence similarity was added for clustering within HLA-allele-positive subsets. Repertoires with fewer than 30,000 or more than 120,000 public chains, plus five repertoires with anomalous nucleotide sharing, were excluded from co-occurrence clustering. This is the immuneACCESS table as TCRdb keeps it, with only in-frame sequences that have V and J called. A part of the clones is gone; compared with another copy, unresolved V genes explain less than half, and the rest is unexplained. The V and J calls and clone size are taken from that table; D and trimming were inferred from the DNA. The sample table contains 150,000 or so clones; only one count was recorded for 70% to 90% of them. Of the sample, 2% to 2.5% is held by the ten largest clones.

The cohort comprised more than 550 healthy bone marrow donors. At the time of sampling, all cohort members were nominally healthy, though unrecorded immune exposures were likely present. The donor tested CMV seropositive and was one of the 289 seropositive cohort members. A peripheral blood sample was collected from each donor, and TCR beta sequencing was performed on peripheral blood mononuclear cells. Genomic DNA was extracted from the blood cell samples with the Qiagen DNeasy Blood Extraction Kit. The TCR sequence derives from a man between 18 and 35 years old in good health and CMV-seropositive. What was sequenced was PBMCs.

The CDR3 protein: CASSLGLANEQFF. The bases are TGTGCCAGCAGCTTGGGACTCGCCAATGAGCAGTTCTTC. The sequence links TRBV7-2 to TRBJ2-1, with a weak D call of TRBD2 (6 bases match). Looking up the germline V gene yields CDR1 SGHTA and CDR2 FQGNSA. Its CDR3 holds 13 amino acids, cysteine through phenylalanine. Kept here is only the CDR3 DNA, which spans 39 bases and is read in frame from base 1. V loses 3 bases of germline sequence and J loses 6 bases, and the interval between the two ends is 9 bases.